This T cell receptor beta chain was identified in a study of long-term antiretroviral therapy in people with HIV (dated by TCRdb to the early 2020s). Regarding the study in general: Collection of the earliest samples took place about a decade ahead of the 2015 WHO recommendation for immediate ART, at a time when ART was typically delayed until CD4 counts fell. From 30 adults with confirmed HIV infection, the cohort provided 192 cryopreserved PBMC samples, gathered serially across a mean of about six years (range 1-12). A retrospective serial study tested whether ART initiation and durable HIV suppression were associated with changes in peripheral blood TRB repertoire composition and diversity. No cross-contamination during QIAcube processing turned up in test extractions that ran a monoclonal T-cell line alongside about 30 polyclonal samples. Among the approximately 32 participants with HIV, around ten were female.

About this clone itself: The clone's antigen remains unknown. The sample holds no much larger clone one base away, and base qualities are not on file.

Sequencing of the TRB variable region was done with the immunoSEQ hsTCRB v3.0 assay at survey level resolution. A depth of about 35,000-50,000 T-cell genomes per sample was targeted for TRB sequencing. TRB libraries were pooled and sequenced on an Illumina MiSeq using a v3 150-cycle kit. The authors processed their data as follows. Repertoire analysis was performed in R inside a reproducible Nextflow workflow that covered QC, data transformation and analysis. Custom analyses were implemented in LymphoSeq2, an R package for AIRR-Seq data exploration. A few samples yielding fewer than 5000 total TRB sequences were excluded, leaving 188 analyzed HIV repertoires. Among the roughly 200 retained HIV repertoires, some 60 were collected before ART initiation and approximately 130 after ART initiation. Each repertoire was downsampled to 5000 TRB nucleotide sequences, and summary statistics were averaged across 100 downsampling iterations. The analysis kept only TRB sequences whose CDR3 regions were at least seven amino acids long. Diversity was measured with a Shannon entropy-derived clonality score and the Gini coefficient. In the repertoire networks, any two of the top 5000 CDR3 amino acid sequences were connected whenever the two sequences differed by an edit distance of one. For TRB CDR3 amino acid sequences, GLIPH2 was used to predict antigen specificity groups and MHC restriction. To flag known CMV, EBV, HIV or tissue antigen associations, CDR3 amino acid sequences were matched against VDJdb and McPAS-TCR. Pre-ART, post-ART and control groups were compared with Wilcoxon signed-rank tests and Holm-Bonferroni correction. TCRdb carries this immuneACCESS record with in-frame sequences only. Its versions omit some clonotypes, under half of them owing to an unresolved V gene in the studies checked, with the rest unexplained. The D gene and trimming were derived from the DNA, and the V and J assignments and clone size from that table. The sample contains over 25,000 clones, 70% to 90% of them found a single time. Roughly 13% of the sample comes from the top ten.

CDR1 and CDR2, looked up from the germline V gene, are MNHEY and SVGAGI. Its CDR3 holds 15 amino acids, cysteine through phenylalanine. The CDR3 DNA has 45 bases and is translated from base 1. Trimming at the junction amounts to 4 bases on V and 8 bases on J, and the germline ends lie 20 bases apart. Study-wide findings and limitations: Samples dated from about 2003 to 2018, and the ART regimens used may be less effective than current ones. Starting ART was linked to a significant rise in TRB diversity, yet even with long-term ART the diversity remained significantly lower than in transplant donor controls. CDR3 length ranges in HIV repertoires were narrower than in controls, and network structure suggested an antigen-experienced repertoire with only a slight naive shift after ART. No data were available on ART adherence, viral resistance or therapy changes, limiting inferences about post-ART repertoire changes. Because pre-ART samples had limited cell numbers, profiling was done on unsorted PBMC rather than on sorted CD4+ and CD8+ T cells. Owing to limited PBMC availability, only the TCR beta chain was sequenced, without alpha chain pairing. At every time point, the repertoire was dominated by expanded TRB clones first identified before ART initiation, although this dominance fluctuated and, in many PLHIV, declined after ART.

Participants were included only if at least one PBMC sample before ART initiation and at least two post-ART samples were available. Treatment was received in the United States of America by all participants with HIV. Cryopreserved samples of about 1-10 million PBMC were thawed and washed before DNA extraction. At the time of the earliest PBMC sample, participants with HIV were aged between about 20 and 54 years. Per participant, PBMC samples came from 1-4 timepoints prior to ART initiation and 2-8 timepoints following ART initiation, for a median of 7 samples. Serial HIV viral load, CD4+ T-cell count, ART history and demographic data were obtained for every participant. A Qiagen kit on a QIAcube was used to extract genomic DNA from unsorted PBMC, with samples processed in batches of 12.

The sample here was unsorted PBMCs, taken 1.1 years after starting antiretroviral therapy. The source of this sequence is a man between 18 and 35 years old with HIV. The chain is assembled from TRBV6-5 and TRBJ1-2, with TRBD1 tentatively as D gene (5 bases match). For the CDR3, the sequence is CASSSNSRWGKGYTF. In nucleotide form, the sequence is TGTGCCAGCAGTTCCAACTCTCGATGGGGGAAGGGCTACACCTTC.